A single sample gave rise to the 9 T cell receptor beta chains below, sequenced in a study of vaccination effects on CD4 cells after COVID-19. These receptors' targets are unknown. Antigen-specific CD4+ T cell clonotypes were called by their expansion after viral peptide-pool culture in ViraFEST. Subsequent to a culture period of around 10 days, CD4+ T cells were isolated. Nucleocapsid antibodies stayed negative before and after vaccination, showing no earlier SARS-CoV-2 infection. Libraries were prepared by immunoSEQ multiplex PCR; TCRdb keeps only in-frame clonotypes and omits some of them. The repertoire holds roughly 63,000 clones, with about 80% as singletons. The sequencing here drew on CD4+ T cells from PBMCs cultured with HCoV-OC43 spike peptides, taken before COVID-19 vaccination. This sample's subset: HCoV-OC43 spike overlapping peptide pool stimulation. Every receptor here comes from a human donor who received a COVID-19 vaccine.

V is TRBV18 and J is TRBJ1-5; TRBD1 agrees at 8 bases. The V gene end was trimmed by 4 bases and the J gene end by 4 bases; junction bases not matched to a gene: 6. The CDR3 covers 15 residues. The germline V gene encodes CDR1 KGHSH and CDR2 LQKENI. CDR3 region: CASSRGTGANQPQHF. CDR3 nucleotide sequence: TGTGCCAGCTCACGCGGGACAGGCGCAAATCAGCCCCAGCATTTT.

The CDR3 here is CASSLLMDGNEQFF. The CDR3, as DNA: TGTGCCAGCAGCCTCCTAATGGACGGTAATGAGCAGTTCTTC. The rearrangement uses TRBV14 and TRBJ2-1; D gene unclear. V was cut by 4 bases and J by 7 bases, with 14 bases left in between. The CDR3 sequence is 14 residues long. Germline V gene lookup returns CDR1 SGHDN and CDR2 FVKESK.

The CDR3 nucleotides read TGTGCCAGTAGTGACAGGGCGGGTGAAAAACTGTTTTTT. Translating gives CASSDRAGEKLFF. The gene calls are TRBV19 and TRBJ1-4, with 7 bases identical to TRBD1. Trimming removed 5 bases from V and 7 bases from J; junction bases left unmatched: 4. Germline CDR1 LNHDA, CDR2 SQIVND (reference sequence). The CDR3 is 13 residues long.

The V gene is TRBV12-3 or TRBV12-4, the J gene TRBJ1-2; 7 bases fit TRBD1. V lost 6 bases to trimming and J lost 4 bases; unmatched junction nucleotides: 2. The CDR3 has 12 residues. The CDR3 reads CASRRQGYGYTF. In nucleotides, the CDR3 is TGTGCCAGCAGGAGACAGGGCTATGGCTACACCTTC.

The chain links TRBV6-6 to TRBJ2-5; no clear D. Trimming stripped 5 bases from V and 4 bases from J, with 8 bases between. This CDR3 comprises 12 residues. CDR1 and CDR2 (germline): MNHNY, SVGAGI (reference sequence). The CDR3 nucleotides read TGTGCCAGCAGTACTTCCCGAGAGACCCAGTACTTC. It is translated as CASSTSRETQYF.

The V gene is TRBV29-1, the J gene TRBJ2-2; possible D gene TRBD2, 7 bases. V shed 6 bases and J shed 5 bases, with 13 bases lying between them. CDR1 SQVTM and CDR2 ANQGSEA come from the germline V gene. This CDR3 has 13 residues. CDR3 in DNA: TGCAGCGTATGGGCGGGGGCGACCGGGGAGCTGTTTTTT. Translating gives CSVWAGATGELFF.

The chain combines TRBV27 with TRBJ2-2, with 10 nucleotides matching TRBD1. Germline assignment: CDR1 MNHEY and CDR2 SMNVEV (reference sequence). With V trimmed by 4 bases and J by 4 bases, 9 bases remained unmatched. The CDR3 extends over 17 amino acids. The CDR3 coding sequence is TGTGCCAGCAGTTCGCGACAGGGGGCGCCCGGCACCGGGGAGCTGTTTTTT. As protein: CASSSRQGAPGTGELFF.

CDR3 amino acids: CASSFGTGREAFF. As DNA, the CDR3 is TGTGCCAGCAGTTTCGGGACAGGGCGGGAAGCTTTCTTT. The J gene is TRBJ1-1, the V gene TRBV12-3 or TRBV12-4; 9 positions agree with TRBD1. The junction had 4 bases not matched to a gene; V was cut back by 3 bases and J by 8 bases. The CDR3 extends over 13 amino acids.

The rearrangement links TRBV19 to TRBJ2-1, with D perhaps matching TRBD2 (7 bases). Germline CDR1 and CDR2: LNHDA and SQIVND (reference sequence). The CDR3 has 14 residues. V dropped 2 bases and J dropped 10 bases, with 15 bases sitting between them. CDR3 DNA: TGTGCCAGTAGTATAAGGGGGGGGGCGGGGGAGCAGTTCTTC. This translates into CASSIRGGAGEQFF.